This T cell receptor beta chain was recorded in a study of blood T cell repertoires in COVID-19. Measured with immunoSEQ multiplex PCR; TCRdb has only the in-frame clones, and not every one. The sample contains under 350,000 clones, more than 85% of which appear only once. CDR1 is DFQATT, CDR2 SNEGSKA, per germline (reference sequence). The CDR3 runs 11 residues. Trimming shortened V by 8 bases and J by 7 bases, and 14 bases separated the two germline ends. This clonotype originated in a man aged 35 to 55 with acute or convalescent COVID-19. The source material was peripheral blood. The V and J genes are TRBV20-1 and TRBJ1-2, with no clear D. CDR3 residues: CSLKEGGGYTF. In DNA form, the CDR3 reads TGCAGTCTGAAGGAGGGAGGTGGCTACACCTTC.